This T cell receptor beta chain was sequenced in a study of T cell repertoires in cytomegalovirus infection. The germline CDR1 and CDR2 sequences are SGHTA and FQGNSA. V shed 5 bases and J shed 5 bases, with 15 bases lying between them. This CDR3 is 14 amino acids long. TCRdb re-derived calls from the reads in MiXCR, one entry per CDR3 protein. This table holds hundreds of thousands of distinct CDR3 sequences, approximately 7% found once. Study results and caveats: It was HLA-C-restricted CMV-specific TCR beta clonotypes that dominated the response ex vivo.

At least ten counts were recorded for this clonotype. Its target is unknown. The receptor comes from a human donor in good health (CMV status not recorded). Some clones in this sample may be carry-over from other donors' samples. The rearrangement links TRBV7-2 to TRBJ1-1; D remains unclear. The material sequenced was PBMCs. As DNA, the CDR3 is TGTGCCAGCAGCGTGACATTGAGTGGGACTGAAGCTTTCTTT. Translating it yields CASSVTLSGTEAFF. The full variable domain, completed using reference TRBV7-2 and TRBJ1-1, is GAGVSQSPSNKVTEKGKDVELRCDPISGHTALYWYRQSLGQGLEFLIYFQGNSAPDKSGLPSDRFSAERTGGSVSTLTIQRTQQEDSAVYLCASSVTLSGTEAFFGQGTRLTVV.